This TCR beta chain was obtained from a study of cytomegalovirus exposure and HLA in healthy donors. CDR1 is LNHDA, CDR2 SQIVND, per germline (reference sequence). Trimming pared 3 bases from V and 1 base from J, leaving 13 bases between. The CDR3 totals 15 residues. Amplification used 60 Vbeta primers and 13 Jbeta primers. Assay: immunoSEQ multiplex PCR; the TCRdb copy retains only in-frame clones and omits some. The repertoire consists of around 55,000 clones, with 70% to 75% occurring once and the leading ten covering around a third. The chain has TRBV19 and TRBJ2-7, with a possible D match to TRBD1 (6 bases). This clonotype was sampled from a man in his forties or fifties in good health and CMV-seropositive. Material: PBMCs. The CDR3 bases are TGTGCCAGTAGTATCTTGACAGGAGAATCCTACGAGCAGTACTTC. Its translation: CASSILTGESYEQYF. Full variable domain (outside the CDR3, taken from reference TRBV19 and TRBJ2-7): DGGITQSPKYLFRKEGQNVTLSCEQNLNHDAMYWYRQDPGQGLRLIYYSQIVNDFQKGDIAEGYSVSREKKESFPLTVTSAQKNPTAFYLCASSILTGESYEQYFGPGTRLTVT.